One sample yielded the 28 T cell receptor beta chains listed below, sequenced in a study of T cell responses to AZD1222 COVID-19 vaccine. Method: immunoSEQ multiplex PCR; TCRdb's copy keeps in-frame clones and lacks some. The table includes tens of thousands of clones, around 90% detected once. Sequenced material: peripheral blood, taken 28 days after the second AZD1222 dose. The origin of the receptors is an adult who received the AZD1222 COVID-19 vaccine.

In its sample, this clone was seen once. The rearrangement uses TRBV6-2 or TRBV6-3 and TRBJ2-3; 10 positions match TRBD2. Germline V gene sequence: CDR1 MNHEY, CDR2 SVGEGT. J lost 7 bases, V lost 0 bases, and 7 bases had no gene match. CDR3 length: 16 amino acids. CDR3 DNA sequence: TGTGCCAGCAGTTACTCGAAAGGGACTAGCGAGAATACGCAGTATTTT. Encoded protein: CASSYSKGTSENTQYF.

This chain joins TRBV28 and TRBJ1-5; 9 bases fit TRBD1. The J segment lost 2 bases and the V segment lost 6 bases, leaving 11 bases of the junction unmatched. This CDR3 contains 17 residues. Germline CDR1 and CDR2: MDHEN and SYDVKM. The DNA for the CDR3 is TGTGCCAGCAGGGGCAACAGGGGGCGGTCGGGCAATCAGCCCCAGCATTTT. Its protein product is CASRGNRGRSGNQPQHF.

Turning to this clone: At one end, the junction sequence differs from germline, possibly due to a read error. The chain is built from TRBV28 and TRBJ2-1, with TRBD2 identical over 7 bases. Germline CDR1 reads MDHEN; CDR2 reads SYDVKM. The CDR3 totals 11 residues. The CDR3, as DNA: TGTGCCAGCAGTATCGGGACTAAAACTATCTTC. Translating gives CASSIGTKTIF. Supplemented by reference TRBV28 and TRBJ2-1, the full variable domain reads DVKVTQSSRYLVKRTGEKVFLECVQDMDHENMFWYRQDPGLGLRLIYFSYDVKMKEKGDIPEGYSVSREKKERFSLILESASTNQTSMYLCASSIGTKTIFGPGTRLTVL.

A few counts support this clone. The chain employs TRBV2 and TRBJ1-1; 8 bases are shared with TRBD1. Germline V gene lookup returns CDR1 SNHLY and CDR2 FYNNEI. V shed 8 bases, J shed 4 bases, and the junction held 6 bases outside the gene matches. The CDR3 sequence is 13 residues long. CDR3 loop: CASGLDRGTEAFF. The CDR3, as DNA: TGTGCCAGCGGATTAGACAGGGGCACTGAAGCTTTCTTT.

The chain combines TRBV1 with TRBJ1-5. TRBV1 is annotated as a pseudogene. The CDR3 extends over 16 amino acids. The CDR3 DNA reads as TGCACCAGCAGCCAAGATGGGCGGCCACCCAATCAGCCCCAGCATTTT. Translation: CTSSQDGRPPNQPQHF.

The CDR3 here is CASSLEDRSNQPQHF. Written as DNA, the CDR3 is TGTGCCAGCAGTTTAGAAGACAGGAGCAATCAGCCCCAGCATTTT. The chain has TRBV28 and TRBJ1-5, with D possibly TRBD1 on 6 matching bases. The V gene lost 2 bases and the J gene lost 1 base, with 9 bases spanning the gap. CDR1 is MDHEN and CDR2 is SYDVKM in the germline V gene. CDR3 size: 15 residues. Full variable domain (missing parts from reference TRBV28 and TRBJ1-5): DVKVTQSSRYLVKRTGEKVFLECVQDMDHENMFWYRQDPGLGLRLIYFSYDVKMKEKGDIPEGYSVSREKKERFSLILESASTNQTSMYLCASSLEDRSNQPQHFGDGTRLSIL.

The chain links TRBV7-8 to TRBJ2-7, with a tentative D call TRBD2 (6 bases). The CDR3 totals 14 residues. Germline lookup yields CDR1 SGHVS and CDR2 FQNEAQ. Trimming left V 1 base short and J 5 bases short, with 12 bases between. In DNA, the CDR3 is TGTGCCAGCAGCTTAGGCAGGGCGGGAAACGAGCAGTACTTC. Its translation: CASSLGRAGNEQYF.

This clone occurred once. The CDR3 DNA reads TGTGCCAGCAGAAGAAGGGCAGGAGTCAACAATCAGCCCCAGCATTTT. It is translated as CASRRRAGVNNQPQHF. The rearrangement joins TRBV28 to TRBJ1-5; no firm D call. The CDR3 totals 16 residues. The V gene's germline CDR1 is MDHEN and CDR2 SYDVKM. V was cut by 6 bases and J by 3 bases, with 18 bases left in between.

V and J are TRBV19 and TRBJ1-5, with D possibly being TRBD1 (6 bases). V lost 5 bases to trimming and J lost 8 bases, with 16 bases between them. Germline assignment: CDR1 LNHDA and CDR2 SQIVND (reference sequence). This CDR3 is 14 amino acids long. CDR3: CASSQLGGLEPQHF. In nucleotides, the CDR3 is TGTGCCAGTAGTCAATTAGGGGGTTTAGAGCCCCAGCATTTT.

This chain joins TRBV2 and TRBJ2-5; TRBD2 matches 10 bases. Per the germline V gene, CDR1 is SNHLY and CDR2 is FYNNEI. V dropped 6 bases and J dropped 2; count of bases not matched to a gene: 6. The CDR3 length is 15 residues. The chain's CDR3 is CASSNGLAEQETQYF. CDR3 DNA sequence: TGTGCCAGCAGCAACGGACTAGCGGAACAAGAGACCCAGTACTTC.

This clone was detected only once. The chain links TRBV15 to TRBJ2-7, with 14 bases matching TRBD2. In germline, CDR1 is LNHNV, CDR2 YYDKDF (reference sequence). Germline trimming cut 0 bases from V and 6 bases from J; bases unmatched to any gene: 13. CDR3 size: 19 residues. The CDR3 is CATSRDPGLAGVVAVEQYF. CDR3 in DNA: TGTGCCACCAGCAGAGATCCGGGACTAGCGGGAGTGGTGGCGGTCGAGCAGTACTTC.

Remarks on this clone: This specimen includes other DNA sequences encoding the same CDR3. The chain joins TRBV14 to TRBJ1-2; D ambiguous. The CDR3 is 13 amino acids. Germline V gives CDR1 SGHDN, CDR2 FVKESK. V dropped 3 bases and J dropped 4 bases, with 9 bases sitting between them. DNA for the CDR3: TGTGCCAGCAGCCACGGACCGACCTATGGCTACACCTTC. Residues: CASSHGPTYGYTF. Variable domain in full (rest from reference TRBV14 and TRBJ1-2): EAGVTQFPSHSVIEKGQTVTLRCDPISGHDNLYWYRRVMGKEIKFLLHFVKESKQDESGMPNNRFLAERTGGTYSTLKVQPAELEDSGVYFCASSHGPTYGYTFGSGTRLTVV.

This chain's CDR3 is CASLLAGGLESGELFF. CDR3 coding DNA: TGTGCCAGTCTACTAGCGGGAGGGCTCGAGTCCGGGGAGCTGTTTTTT. The chain recombines TRBV2 with TRBJ2-2; 13 positions match TRBD2. With 9 bases clipped from V and 6 bases from J, the junction kept 10 bases outside the gene matches. The CDR3 extends over 16 amino acids. Looked up from germline, CDR1 is SNHLY and CDR2 is FYNNEI.

As DNA, the CDR3 is TGTGCCAGCAGCTCGGGGACTAGCACAGATACGCAGTATTTT. This gives the protein CASSSGTSTDTQYF. The chain uses TRBV7-8 and TRBJ2-3; tentative D call: TRBD2 (6 bases). CDR1 is SGHVS, CDR2 FQNEAQ, per germline. CDR3 size: 14 residues. Trimming left V 4 bases short and J 0 bases short, with 8 bases between.

CDR3 DNA sequence: TGTGCCAGTAGTAGGACAGGAACTACCTACGAGCAGTACTTC. Its protein is CASSRTGTTYEQYF. V gene TRBV19 combines with J gene TRBJ2-7; 7 bases line up with TRBD1. Germline V CDR1 and CDR2: LNHDA, SQIVND (reference sequence). Trimming took 4 bases from V and 2 from J; bases not matched to a gene: 5. This CDR3 spans 14 amino acids.

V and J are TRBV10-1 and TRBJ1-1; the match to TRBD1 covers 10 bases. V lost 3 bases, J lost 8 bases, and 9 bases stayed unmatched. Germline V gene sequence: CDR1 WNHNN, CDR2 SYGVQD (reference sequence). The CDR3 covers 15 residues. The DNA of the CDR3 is TGCGCCAGCAGTGAAGGGACAGGGGCCCAGCGGGAAGCTTTCTTT. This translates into CASSEGTGAQREAFF.

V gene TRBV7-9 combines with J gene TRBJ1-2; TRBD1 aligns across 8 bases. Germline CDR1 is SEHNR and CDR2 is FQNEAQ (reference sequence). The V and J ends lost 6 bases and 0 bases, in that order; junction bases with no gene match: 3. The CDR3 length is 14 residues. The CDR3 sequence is CASRRTGSNYGYTF. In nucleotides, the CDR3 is TGTGCCAGCAGGCGGACAGGGTCTAACTATGGCTACACCTTC.

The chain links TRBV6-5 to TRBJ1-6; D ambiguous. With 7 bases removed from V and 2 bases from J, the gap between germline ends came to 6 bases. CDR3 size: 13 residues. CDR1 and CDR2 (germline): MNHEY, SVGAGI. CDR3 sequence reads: CASTDTYNSPLHF. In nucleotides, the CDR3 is TGTGCCAGCACGGATACCTATAATTCACCCCTCCACTTT.

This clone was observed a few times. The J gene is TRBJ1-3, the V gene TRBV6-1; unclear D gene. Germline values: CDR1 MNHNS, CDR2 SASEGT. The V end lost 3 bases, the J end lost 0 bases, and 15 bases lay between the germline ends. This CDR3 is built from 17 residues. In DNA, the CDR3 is TGTGCCAGCAGTGACGGCCCCCATTTTTTCTCTGGAAACACCATATATTTT. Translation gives CASSDGPHFFSGNTIYF.

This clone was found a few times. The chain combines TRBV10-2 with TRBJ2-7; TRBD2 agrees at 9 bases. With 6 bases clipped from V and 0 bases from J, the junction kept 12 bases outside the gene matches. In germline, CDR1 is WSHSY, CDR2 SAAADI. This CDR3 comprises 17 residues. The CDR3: CASRAPGTSRSSYEQYF. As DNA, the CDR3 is TGCGCCAGCAGGGCTCCCGGGACTAGCAGAAGCTCCTACGAGCAGTACTTC.

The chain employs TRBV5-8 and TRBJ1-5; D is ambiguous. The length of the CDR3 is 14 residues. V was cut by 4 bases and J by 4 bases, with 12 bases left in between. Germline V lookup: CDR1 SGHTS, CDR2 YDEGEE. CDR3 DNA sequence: TGTGCCAGCAGCCTGGCGGGTCGAAATCAGCCCCAGCATTTT. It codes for CASSLAGRNQPQHF.

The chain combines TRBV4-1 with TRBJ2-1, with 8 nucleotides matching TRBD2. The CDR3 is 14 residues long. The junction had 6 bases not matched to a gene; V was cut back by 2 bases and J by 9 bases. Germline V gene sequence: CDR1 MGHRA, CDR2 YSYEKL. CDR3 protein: CASSQTLAASEQFF. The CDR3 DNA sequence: TGCGCCAGCAGCCAAACACTAGCGGCGAGTGAGCAGTTCTTC.

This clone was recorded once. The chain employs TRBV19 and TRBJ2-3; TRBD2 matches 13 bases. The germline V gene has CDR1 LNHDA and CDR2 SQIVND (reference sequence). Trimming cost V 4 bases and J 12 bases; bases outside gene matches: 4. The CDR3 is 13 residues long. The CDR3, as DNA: TGTGCCAGTAGTACGGGACTAGCGGGGCCTCAGTATTTT. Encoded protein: CASSTGLAGPQYF.

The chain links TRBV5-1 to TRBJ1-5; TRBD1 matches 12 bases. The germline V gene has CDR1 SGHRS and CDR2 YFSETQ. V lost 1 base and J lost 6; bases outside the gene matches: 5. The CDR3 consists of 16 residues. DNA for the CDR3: TGCGCCAGCAGCTTGACCGGGACAGGGGGCGGTCAGCCCCAGCATTTT. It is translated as CASSLTGTGGGQPQHF.

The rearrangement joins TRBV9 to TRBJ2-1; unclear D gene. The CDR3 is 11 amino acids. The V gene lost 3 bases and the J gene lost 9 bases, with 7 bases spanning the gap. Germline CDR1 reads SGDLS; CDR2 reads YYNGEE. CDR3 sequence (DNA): TGTGCCAGCAGCGGTAAGGGTGAGCAGTTCTTC. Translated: CASSGKGEQFF.

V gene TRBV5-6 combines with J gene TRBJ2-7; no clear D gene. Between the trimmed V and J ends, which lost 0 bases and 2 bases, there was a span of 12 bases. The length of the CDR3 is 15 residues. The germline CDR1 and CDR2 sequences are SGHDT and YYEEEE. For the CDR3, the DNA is TGTGCCAGCAGCTTGGTCGGAGATACCACCTACGAGCAGTACTTC. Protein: CASSLVGDTTYEQYF.

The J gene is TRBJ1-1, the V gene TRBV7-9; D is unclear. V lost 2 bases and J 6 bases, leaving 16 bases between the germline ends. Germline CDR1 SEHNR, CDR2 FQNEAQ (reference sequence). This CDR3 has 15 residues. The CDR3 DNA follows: TGTGCCAGCAGCTTATTCCCGGGGAGGGAAGCTGAAGCTTTCTTT. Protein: CASSLFPGREAEAFF.

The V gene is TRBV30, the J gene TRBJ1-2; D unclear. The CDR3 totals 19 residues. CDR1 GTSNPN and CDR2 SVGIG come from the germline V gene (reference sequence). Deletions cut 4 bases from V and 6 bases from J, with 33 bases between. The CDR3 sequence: CAWTRLSVMLGGSGNGYTF. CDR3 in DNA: TGTGCCTGGACCCGACTATCGGTTATGCTCGGTGGGTCGGGGAATGGCTACACCTTC.